Following are 3 T cell receptor beta chains from one sample sequenced in a study of blood T cell repertoires in COVID-19 (TCRdb year 2020). Libraries were constructed by the immunoSEQ multiplex PCR assay. As stored in TCRdb, this immuneACCESS dataset retains in-frame rearrangements with V and J assigned. A fraction of the clones does not appear; measured against another copy, unresolved V genes explain less than half of the discrepancy, and the remainder lacks a known reason. This sample gives about 160,000 clones in total; about four fifths of them show up just once. More than 7% of the sample comes from the top ten. The specimen was peripheral blood. The receptors were sampled from a woman between 55 and 75 years old with COVID-19, enrolled during active disease.

The V and J genes are TRBV21-1 and TRBJ1-5. TRBV21-1 is annotated as a pseudogene. The CDR3 totals 13 residues. This CDR3 is CASSKEEGQPQHF. In DNA form, the CDR3 reads TGTGCCAGCAGCAAGGAGGAGGGGCAGCCCCAGCATTTT.

This sequence joins TRBV4-1 and TRBJ1-2; D remains ambiguous. Germline V gene lookup returns CDR1 MGHRA and CDR2 YSYEKL. The length of the CDR3 is 13 residues. V lost 0 bases to trimming and J lost 8 bases, with 10 bases between them. The CDR3 DNA is TGCGCCAGCAGCCAAGACGGGAAGTGGGGCTACACCTTC. Encoded protein: CASSQDGKWGYTF.

This clone was found once. J is TRBJ1-2 and V is TRBV15; 9 bases agree with TRBD1. Germline V gene data show CDR1 as LNHNV and CDR2 as YYDKDF (reference sequence). V was clipped by 1 base and J by 5 bases; unmatched bases: 5. The CDR3 is 15 residues long. CDR3 region: CATSRGTGERYGYTF. Here the CDR3 DNA reads TGTGCCACCAGCAGAGGGACAGGGGAGAGGTATGGCTACACCTTC.